The sequence of this T cell receptor (beta chain) was determined in a study of human T cells and chemical hapten exposure. About the research overall: Patches with 0.01% DPC went on the upper back, and the tests were read at 6 days. Points from the study as a whole: Controls had significantly fewer large CDR3 similarity clusters than were formed by expanded TCRs.

This clonotype has more than one count but fewer than ten. What it recognizes is unknown. The time point here: patch test 3, about 24 weeks after DPC sensitization. The treatment is: therapeutic diphenylcyclopropenone sensitization with weekly scalp DPC. Whole blood, unfractionated, served as the material for total RNA extraction. Germline assignment: CDR1 MGHRA and CDR2 YSYEKL. Trimming removed 3 bases at V and 4 bases at J, with 9 bases between. The CDR3 contains 13 residues. TCRdb called the RACE reads again in MiXCR, with one record for every CDR3 protein. The sample consists of over 150,000 distinct CDR3 sequences, 28% of them appearing once.

The clonotype was recovered from a woman aged 18-35 years with alopecia areata. Some clones in this sample may be carry-over from other donors' samples. The chain has TRBV4-1 and TRBJ1-1, with D possibly matching TRBD1 (5 bases). The sequenced sample was whole blood, obtained in connection with sensitization to the hapten diphenylcyclopropenone (DPC). CDR3 nucleotide sequence: TGCGCCAGCAGCCAGGGACGAATCACTGAAGCTTTCTTT. This gives the protein CASSQGRITEAFF.